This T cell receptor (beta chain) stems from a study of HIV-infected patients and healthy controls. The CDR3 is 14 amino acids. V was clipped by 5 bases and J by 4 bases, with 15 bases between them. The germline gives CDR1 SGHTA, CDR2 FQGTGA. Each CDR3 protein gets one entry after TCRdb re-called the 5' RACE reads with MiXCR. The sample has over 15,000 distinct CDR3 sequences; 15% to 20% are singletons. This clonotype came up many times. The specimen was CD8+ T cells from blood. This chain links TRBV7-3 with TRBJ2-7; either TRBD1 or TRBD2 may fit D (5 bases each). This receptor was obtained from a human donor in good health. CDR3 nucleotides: TGTGCCAGCAGCCCCGGGGCGCAGCCATACGAGCAGTACTTC. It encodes CASSPGAQPYEQYF. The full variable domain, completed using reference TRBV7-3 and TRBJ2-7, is GAGVSQTPSNKVTEKGKYVELRCDPISGHTALYWYRQSLGQGPEFLIYFQGTGAADDSGLPNDRFFAVRPEGSVSTLKIQRTERGDSAVYLCASSPGAQPYEQYFGPGTRLTVT.